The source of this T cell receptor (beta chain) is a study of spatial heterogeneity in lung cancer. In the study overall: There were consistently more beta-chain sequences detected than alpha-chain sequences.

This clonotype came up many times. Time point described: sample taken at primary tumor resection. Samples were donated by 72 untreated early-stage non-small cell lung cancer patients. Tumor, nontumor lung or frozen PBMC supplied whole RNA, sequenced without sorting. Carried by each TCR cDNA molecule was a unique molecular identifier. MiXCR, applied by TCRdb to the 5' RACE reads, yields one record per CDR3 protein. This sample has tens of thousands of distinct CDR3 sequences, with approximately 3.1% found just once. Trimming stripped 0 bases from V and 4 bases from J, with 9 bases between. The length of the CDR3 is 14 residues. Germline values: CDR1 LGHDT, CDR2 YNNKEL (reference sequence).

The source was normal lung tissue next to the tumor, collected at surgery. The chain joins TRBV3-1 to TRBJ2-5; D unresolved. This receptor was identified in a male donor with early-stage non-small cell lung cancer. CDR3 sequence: CASSQDEGRETQYF. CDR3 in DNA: TGTGCCAGCAGCCAAGATGAAGGGCGAGAGACCCAGTACTTC.